The present TCR beta chain was sequenced within a study of cytomegalovirus exposure and HLA in healthy donors. Remarks on this clone: Its antigen is unknown.

The V and J ends lost 1 base and 9 bases respectively, with 16 bases between them. CDR1 is GTSNPN and CDR2 is SVGIG in the germline V gene (reference sequence). The CDR3 spans 14 residues. Overall study findings and caveats: Most CMV-associated TCR beta chains were later found to appear HLA-restricted. From TCR beta sequences, most subjects' HLA-A and HLA-B alleles were reportedly predicted accurately. A few CMV-associated chains proved CMV antigen-specific in vitro.

The PCR used 60 Vbeta and 13 Jbeta primers. This table comes from immunoSEQ multiplex PCR, and its TCRdb copy is limited to in-frame clones, with some not included. In total, the table holds about 67,000 clones. This chain links TRBV30 with TRBJ1-5; perhaps TRBD1 as D (5 bases). Sequenced: PBMCs. This TCR was recovered from a man aged 25 to 45 in good health and CMV-seropositive. The CDR3 bases are TGTGCCTGGAGTGCCGGGGGGGAGAGGAGGCCCCAGCATTTT. Translating gives CAWSAGGERRPQHF. Supplemented by reference TRBV30 and TRBJ1-5, the full variable domain reads SQTIHQWPATLVQPVGSPLSLECTVEGTSNPNLYWYRQAAGRGLQLLFYSVGIGQISSEVPQNLSASRPQDRQFILSSKKLLLSDSGFYLCAWSAGGERRPQHFGDGTRLSIL.